This TCR beta chain emerged from a study of blood T cells in healthy people across ages. This clonotype was observed a few times. Its antigen is still unknown. Trimming cost V 5 bases and J 3 bases, with 16 bases left between them. The CDR3 sequence is 15 residues long. Germline lookup yields CDR1 MNHEY and CDR2 SVGEGT. Donors were healthy Caucasian individuals from Russia aged roughly 6 to 95. A second about 7 to 12 cycle PCR used barcoded and J-beta primers. TCRdb passed the 5' RACE reads through MiXCR, listing each CDR3 protein once. The sample comprises around 1,500,000 distinct CDR3 sequences, 28% of which are singletons, and 7.7% rests with the top ten. Study outcomes and limitations: Naive CD4+ cell counts and diversity both ran higher in long-lived than in aged donors. Using unsorted PBMCs precluded a conclusive naive versus antigen-experienced comparison. A strong correlation was found between TCR beta diversity and the percentage of naive T cells.

Source material: blood. This chain joins TRBV6-2 or TRBV6-3 and TRBJ1-2; possibly TRBD1 for D (6 bases). This TCR derives from a woman younger than 45 in good health. For the CDR3, the DNA is TGTGCCAGCAGTCGCAACGGGGGCGCCCACTATGGCTACACCTTC. Translated: CASSRNGGAHYGYTF.